What follows are 30 T cell receptor beta chains derived from one specimen sequenced in a study of cytotoxic CD8 clonotypes in ibrutinib-treated CLL (dated by TCRdb to about 2021). The library came from the immunoSEQ multiplex PCR assay. TCRdb took this table from immuneACCESS and kept in-frame rearrangements with V and J called. Such tables lack part of the clones; where checked against another copy, unresolved V genes explain under half of the gap, and the rest is unexplained. This sample has approximately 170,000 clones in its table, and roughly 90% of those were observed once. The ten largest clones add up to more than 2.5% of the sample. The sample's time point, from its label and the paper: progressive disease on ibrutinib. Sequences were derived from PBMCs, sampled at disease progression, from a patient treated with ibrutinib. Receptors were obtained from a human donor with chronic lymphocytic leukemia.

The chain couples TRBV27 to TRBJ2-7, with D uncertain. CDR3 size: 15 residues. V was cut by 2 bases and J by 6 bases, with 17 bases left in between. The germline V gene encodes CDR1 MNHEY and CDR2 SMNVEV (reference sequence). The CDR3 loop is CASSLKSSQYGEQYF. The CDR3 DNA is TGTGCCAGCAGTTTAAAAAGCAGCCAATACGGCGAGCAGTACTTC.

The rearrangement uses TRBV29-1 and TRBJ2-7; maybe TRBD2 (6 bases). Between the trimmed V and J ends, which lost 6 bases and 6 bases, there was a span of 9 bases. CDR3 size: 10 residues. The germline V gene encodes CDR1 SQVTM and CDR2 ANQGSEA. In DNA, the CDR3 is TGCAGCGTGCGGGACTCCGAGCAGTACTTC. Protein sequence: CSVRDSEQYF.

In its sample, this clone was seen once. The chain combines TRBV29-1 with TRBJ2-7; D remains ambiguous. The CDR3 extends over 15 amino acids. CDR1 is SQVTM and CDR2 is ANQGSEA in the germline V gene. The V gene lost 3 bases and the J gene lost 3 bases, with 18 bases spanning the gap. DNA for the CDR3: TGCAGCGTTGATTTCAGGAAAGAGAGTAACTACGAGCAGTACTTC. This gives the protein CSVDFRKESNYEQYF.

This chain connects TRBV5-1 to TRBJ2-1; 7 bases map to TRBD1. J gave up 0 bases and V 3 bases, and 3 bases lay outside the gene matches. The CDR3 covers 15 residues. Germline loops: CDR1 SGHRS, CDR2 YFSETQ. In DNA form, the CDR3 reads TGCGCCAGCAGCTATCGACAGGGCTCCTACAATGAGCAGTTCTTC. This encodes CASSYRQGSYNEQFF.

This rearrangement joins TRBV28 to TRBJ1-1, with 8 bases fitting TRBD1. The CDR3 covers 15 residues. CDR1 is MDHEN, CDR2 SYDVKM, per germline. After removal of 3 bases from V and 1 base from J, the junction contained 4 bases not matched to a gene. The CDR3 is CASSFWTGTNTEAFF. The CDR3 nucleotides read TGTGCCAGCAGTTTTTGGACAGGGACGAACACTGAAGCTTTCTTT. The whole variable domain, remainder taken from reference TRBV28 and TRBJ1-1, is DVKVTQSSRYLVKRTGEKVFLECVQDMDHENMFWYRQDPGLGLRLIYFSYDVKMKEKGDIPEGYSVSREKKERFSLILESASTNQTSMYLCASSFWTGTNTEAFFGQGTRLTVV.

This clone has just one count. V and J are TRBV5-6 and TRBJ2-5, with 8 bases lining up with TRBD2. V lost 3 bases to trimming and J lost 3 bases; unmatched junction nucleotides: 10. Germline V lookup: CDR1 SGHDT, CDR2 YYEEEE. This CDR3 comprises 16 residues. This CDR3 reads CASSSLFDGREETQYF. CDR3 DNA sequence: TGTGCCAGCAGCTCCCTTTTTGACGGGAGGGAAGAGACCCAGTACTTC.

J is TRBJ2-1 and V is TRBV7-3; 10 positions agree with TRBD2. Germline CDR1 is SGHTA and CDR2 is FQGTGA. V shed 5 bases, J shed 5 bases, and the junction held 18 bases outside the gene matches. The CDR3 is 19 amino acids. CDR3 coding DNA: TGTGCCAGCAGCCTTAGACCGGGACTAGCGAACGGTCGGAACAATGAGCAGTTCTTC. Translated, it gives CASSLRPGLANGRNNEQFF.

This clone was seen only once. The CDR3 sequence is CASRYQGQGYGYTF. In DNA form, the CDR3 reads TGTGCCAGCAGGTATCAAGGACAGGGCTATGGCTACACCTTC. The J gene is TRBJ1-2, the V gene TRBV6-5, with 8 bases identical to TRBD1. This CDR3 contains 14 residues. Losses at the gene ends were 6 bases for V and 4 bases for J; bases not matched to a gene: 7. Germline CDR1 is MNHEY and CDR2 is SVGAGI.

V usage is TRBV6-1 and J usage is TRBJ2-7, with unresolved D. The germline V gene has CDR1 MNHNS and CDR2 SASEGT. The CDR3 consists of 12 residues. Between the trimmed V and J ends, which lost 5 bases and 4 bases, there was a span of 9 bases. The CDR3 is CASSRNEYEQYF. CDR3 nucleotide sequence: TGTGCCAGCAGTAGGAACGAGTACGAGCAGTACTTC.

The gene calls are TRBV10-3 and TRBJ2-7; tentatively, D is TRBD1 (6 bases). This CDR3 has 14 residues. The V end lost 5 bases, the J end lost 4 bases, and 15 bases lay between the germline ends. The germline V gene encodes CDR1 ENHRY and CDR2 SYGVKD. This chain's CDR3 is CAISPDDRTYEQYF. In nucleotides, the CDR3 is TGTGCCATCAGTCCAGATGACAGGACGTACGAGCAGTACTTC.

The chain has TRBV7-9 and TRBJ1-5; D call uncertain. This CDR3 contains 14 residues. V gave up 4 bases and J gave up 1 base, with 8 bases separating them. The V gene's germline CDR1 is SEHNR and CDR2 FQNEAQ (reference sequence). This CDR3 reads CASSSARSNQPQHF. In nucleotides, the CDR3 is TGTGCCAGCAGCTCCGCTAGGAGCAATCAGCCCCAGCATTTT.

The chain is built from TRBV29-1 and TRBJ2-3; D gene uncertain. Germline values: CDR1 SQVTM, CDR2 ANQGSEA. This CDR3 has 13 amino acids. Trimming took 2 bases from V and 4 from J, leaving 10 bases between them. This CDR3 reads CSVEWTGADTQYF. The CDR3 bases are TGCAGCGTTGAATGGACGGGCGCAGATACGCAGTATTTT.

This chain joins TRBV9 and TRBJ2-1; D call uncertain. V was pared by 6 bases and J by 0 bases, with 13 bases between. CDR3 length: 15 amino acids. Germline V gene lookup returns CDR1 SGDLS and CDR2 YYNGEE. The CDR3 protein is CASTADGSSYNEQFF. The CDR3 DNA reads TGTGCCAGCACAGCTGACGGCAGCTCCTACAATGAGCAGTTCTTC.

For the CDR3, the DNA is TGTGCCAGCCCTTGGGGGCATGGCTACACCTTC. Its protein product is CASPWGHGYTF. The V gene is TRBV2, the J gene TRBJ1-2; a possible D gene is TRBD1 (6 bases). The ends were cut back, 8 bases at V and 6 bases at J, with 10 bases in the middle. Germline CDR1 reads SNHLY; CDR2 reads FYNNEI. The CDR3 extends over 11 amino acids.

The J gene is TRBJ2-3, the V gene TRBV19; D is unclear. This CDR3 region has 14 residues. Germline V gene lookup returns CDR1 LNHDA and CDR2 SQIVND (reference sequence). The V gene lost 3 bases and the J gene lost 0 bases, with 7 bases spanning the gap. The CDR3 protein is CASSMASSTDTQYF. The CDR3 bases are TGTGCCAGTAGTATGGCGTCTAGCACAGATACGCAGTATTTT.

The chain carries TRBV9 and TRBJ1-4, with a weak D call TRBD1 (5 bases). Per the germline V gene, CDR1 is SGDLS and CDR2 is YYNGEE. V gave up 0 bases and J gave up 4 bases, with 10 bases separating them. This CDR3 contains 15 residues. The CDR3 sequence: CASSVVAGFNEKLFF. In nucleotides, the CDR3 is TGTGCCAGCAGCGTAGTTGCAGGGTTTAATGAAAAACTGTTTTTT.

The chain employs TRBV25-1 and TRBJ1-1; TRBD1 agrees at 8 bases. Germline lookup yields CDR1 MGHDK and CDR2 SYGVNS. This CDR3 is 14 amino acids long. The V segment lost 3 bases and the J segment 10 bases; nucleotides outside the gene matches: 10. The CDR3 bases are TGTGCCAGCAGTGATACGACAGGGGCGGTCGGAGCTTTCTTT. Its translation: CASSDTTGAVGAFF. The full variable domain, its missing parts supplied by reference TRBV25-1 and TRBJ1-1, is EADIYQTPRYLVIGTGKKITLECSQTMGHDKMYWYQQDPGMELHLIHYSYGVNSTEKGDLSSESTVSRIRTEHFPLTLESARPSHTSQYLCASSDTTGAVGAFFGQGTRLTVV.

V and J are TRBV7-9 and TRBJ2-7, with D unresolved. In germline, CDR1 is SEHNR, CDR2 FQNEAQ (reference sequence). The CDR3 consists of 15 residues. The V gene lost 5 bases and the J gene lost 3 bases, with 17 bases spanning the gap. CDR3: CASSPLFGENYEQYF. Here the CDR3 DNA reads TGTGCCAGCAGCCCGCTCTTTGGGGAAAACTACGAGCAGTACTTC.

The chain links TRBV19 to TRBJ2-3; D is possibly TRBD1 (6 bases). This CDR3 region has 14 residues. Germline values: CDR1 LNHDA, CDR2 SQIVND (reference sequence). V gave up 4 bases and J gave up 1 base, with 9 bases separating them. The CDR3 DNA sequence: TGTGCCAGTAGTACCCGACAGGGCACAGATACGCAGTATTTT. It codes for CASSTRQGTDTQYF.

The gene calls are TRBV5-1 and TRBJ2-3, with D possibly matching TRBD2 (5 bases). Looked up from germline, CDR1 is SGHRS and CDR2 is YFSETQ. Trimming pared 0 bases from V and 0 bases from J, leaving 8 bases between. The CDR3 is made up of 15 amino acids. CDR3 coding DNA: TGCGCCAGCAGCTTGGGACTACCGAGCACAGATACGCAGTATTTT. The encoded protein is CASSLGLPSTDTQYF.

The rearrangement links TRBV15 to TRBJ2-3; D remains ambiguous. Germline V gives CDR1 LNHNV, CDR2 YYDKDF (reference sequence). The V end was cut by 0 bases, the J end by 4 bases, with 8 bases between. The CDR3 spans 14 residues. CDR3 DNA: TGTGCCACCAGCAGAGAGTGGGTGGCAGATACGCAGTATTTT. Its protein is CATSREWVADTQYF.

This clone appeared a single time. The gene calls are TRBV7-3 and TRBJ2-7; no clear D. V lost 1 base and J lost 0, with 10 bases in between. This CDR3 comprises 15 residues. CDR1 and CDR2 (germline): SGHTA, FQGTGA. CDR3 sequence: CASSLNPTLSYEQYF. DNA for the CDR3: TGTGCCAGCAGCTTAAATCCAACCCTCTCCTACGAGCAGTACTTC.

The chain carries TRBV6-1 and TRBJ2-7; possible D gene TRBD2, 6 bases. Looked up from germline, CDR1 is MNHNS and CDR2 is SASEGT. The CDR3 is 13 residues long. The V and J ends lost 6 bases and 8 bases respectively, with 17 bases between them. This CDR3 is CASRSGSVEKQYF. DNA of the CDR3: TGTGCCAGCAGAAGCGGGTCCGTCGAAAAGCAGTACTTC.

This chain joins TRBV18 and TRBJ2-5; D uncertain. The CDR3 extends over 12 amino acids. With 4 bases removed from V and 4 bases from J, the gap between germline ends came to 7 bases. CDR1 is KGHSH and CDR2 is LQKENI in the germline V gene. In DNA form, the CDR3 reads TGTGCCAGCTCACGACCTTTAGAGACCCAGTACTTC. Translation gives CASSRPLETQYF.

The V gene is TRBV7-2, the J gene TRBJ2-7; tentatively, D is TRBD2 (6 bases). The CDR3 loop spans 16 amino acids. CDR1 is SGHTA and CDR2 is FQGNSA in the germline V gene. Deletions cut 4 bases from V and 1 base from J, with 17 bases between. The chain's CDR3 is CASSSRGGVISYEQYF. Written as DNA, the CDR3 is TGTGCCAGCAGCTCCCGGGGCGGGGTCATTTCCTACGAGCAGTACTTC.

This sequence joins TRBV5-6 and TRBJ1-5, with D possibly TRBD1 on 5 matching bases. The CDR3 runs 15 residues. CDR1 and CDR2 from the germline V gene are SGHDT and YYEEEE. Trimming took off 4 bases at V and 7 bases at J, with 18 bases between the two ends. In nucleotides, the CDR3 is TGTGCCAGCAGCGACTATTCCAGGGTCGGGCAGCCCCAGCATTTT. Protein product: CASSDYSRVGQPQHF.

The chain combines TRBV19 with TRBJ1-2, with TRBD1 matching over 9 bases. The CDR3 is 16 amino acids. V was pared by 7 bases and J by 7 bases, with 16 bases of the junction left unmatched. CDR1 is LNHDA, CDR2 SQIVND, per germline (reference sequence). DNA for the CDR3: TGTGCCAGTACCACCGTGGGGACAGGGCGGGCTTTTGGCTACACCTTC. It translates to CASTTVGTGRAFGYTF.

The chain carries TRBV19 and TRBJ2-3, with D tentatively TRBD2 (5 bases). This CDR3 is 13 amino acids long. V shed 6 bases and J shed 5 bases, with 12 bases lying between them. Germline lookup yields CDR1 LNHDA and CDR2 SQIVND (reference sequence). The CDR3 region has the DNA TGTGCCAGTAGCTTTTTCGGGGAAGATACGCAGTATTTT. It encodes CASSFFGEDTQYF.

J is TRBJ1-3 and V is TRBV5-6; D unresolved. The CDR3 loop spans 17 amino acids. Germline CDR1 and CDR2: SGHDT and YYEEEE. With 0 bases removed from V and 4 bases from J, the gap between germline ends came to 17 bases. The CDR3, as DNA: TGTGCCAGCAGCTTGGCCAATAGCCTATACGTCGGAAACACCATATATTTT. This encodes CASSLANSLYVGNTIYF.

This chain links TRBV5-1 with TRBJ1-1; 12 bases agree with TRBD1. The CDR3 totals 16 residues. J gave up 5 bases and V 3 bases, and 8 bases lay outside the gene matches. CDR1 and CDR2 from the germline V gene are SGHRS and YFSETQ. The CDR3 bases are TGCGCCAGCAGCTGGGGGACAGGGGGCAGCTCTACTGAAGCTTTCTTT. It yields the protein CASSWGTGGSSTEAFF. The complete variable domain, with remaining parts taken from reference TRBV5-1 and TRBJ1-1, reads KAGVTQTPRYLIKTRGQQVTLSCSPISGHRSVSWYQQTPGQGLQFLFEYFSETQRNKGNFPGRFSGRQFSNSRSEMNVSTLELGDSALYLCASSWGTGGSSTEAFFGQGTRLTVV.